The 27 T cell receptor beta chains below were found in one sample sequenced in a study of blood T cell repertoires in COVID-19. The protocol was immunoSEQ multiplex PCR, while the TCRdb copy is restricted to in-frame clones and leaves out a portion. The data contain 150,000 to 200,000 clones, 85% of them singletons. The sample was peripheral blood. These receptors were obtained from a person between 70 and 80 years old with COVID-19, enrolled during active disease.

This clone occurred once. The J gene is TRBJ2-4, the V gene TRBV7-2, with a tentative D call TRBD2 (6 bases). This CDR3 comprises 16 residues. Looked up from germline, CDR1 is SGHTA and CDR2 is FQGNSA. Trimming pared 5 bases from V and 0 bases from J, leaving 14 bases between. The CDR3 DNA reads as TGTGCCAGCAGCGCCAGGACGGGACTAGCCAAAAACATTCAGTACTTC. Translation: CASSARTGLAKNIQYF.

The chain carries TRBV11-2 and TRBJ1-3, with TRBD1 identical over 8 bases. Per germline, CDR1 SGHAT and CDR2 FQNNGV. The CDR3 totals 20 residues. J lost 0 bases, V lost 0 bases, and 13 bases had no gene match. The CDR3 loop reads CASSLESVRGRMYSGNTIYF. In DNA form, the CDR3 reads TGTGCCAGCAGCTTAGAATCGGTCAGGGGGCGAATGTACTCTGGAAACACCATATATTTT.

The V call is TRBV15, the J call TRBJ2-1; 14 bases line up with TRBD2. The germline V gene encodes CDR1 LNHNV and CDR2 YYDKDF (reference sequence). CDR3 length: 13 amino acids. V lost 8 bases, J lost 7 bases, and 1 base stayed unmatched. CDR3 amino acids: CATGTSGSNEQFF. CDR3 DNA sequence: TGTGCCACCGGGACTAGCGGGAGTAATGAGCAGTTCTTC.

The rearrangement uses TRBV28 and TRBJ1-4, with D possibly being TRBD1 (6 bases). The CDR3 is 16 amino acids. Germline V gene data show CDR1 as MDHEN and CDR2 as SYDVKM. V lost 6 bases and J lost 3, with 17 bases in between. This CDR3 is CASSPTPQGANEKLFF. CDR3 bases: TGTGCCAGCAGCCCCACTCCACAGGGTGCTAATGAAAAACTGTTTTTT.

The V call is TRBV5-1, the J call TRBJ2-2; D might be TRBD2 (5 bases). This CDR3 is built from 14 residues. Germline CDR1 reads SGHRS; CDR2 reads YFSETQ. V was cut by 4 bases and J by 7 bases, with 14 bases left in between. The CDR3 DNA sequence: TGCGCCAGCAGCCGCCGGCAGGACTTCGGGGAGCTGTTTTTT. Amino acids: CASSRRQDFGELFF.

V gene TRBV25-1 combines with J gene TRBJ1-2; TRBD1 is a possible D gene (5 bases). The CDR3 covers 15 residues. V lost 2 bases and J lost 0, with 10 bases in between. The germline V gene has CDR1 MGHDK and CDR2 SYGVNS. CDR3 amino acids: CASSEQGTANYGYTF. CDR3 in DNA: TGTGCCAGCAGTGAACAGGGCACAGCTAACTATGGCTACACCTTC.

This sequence joins TRBV12-3 or TRBV12-4 and TRBJ2-7; TRBD1 is a possible D gene (5 bases). CDR3 length: 13 amino acids. V dropped 3 bases and J dropped 3 bases, with 9 bases sitting between them. The CDR3 sequence is CASSFADNYEQYF. CDR3 in DNA: TGTGCCAGCAGTTTTGCGGACAACTACGAGCAGTACTTC.

The chain is built from TRBV4-3 and TRBJ2-7; the D gene is possibly TRBD2 (6 bases). The CDR3 spans 17 residues. The V gene's germline CDR1 is LGHNA and CDR2 YSLEER. V lost 0 bases to trimming and J lost 0 bases, with 15 bases between them. The CDR3 sequence is CASSQDRESPPSYEQYF. The CDR3 DNA follows: TGCGCCAGCAGCCAAGATCGGGAGAGTCCCCCCTCCTACGAGCAGTACTTC.

V is TRBV11-1 and J is TRBJ2-1; D is ambiguous. The CDR3 extends over 15 amino acids. V was shortened by 5 bases and J by 1 base, with 12 bases between the two germline ends. Germline V gene sequence: CDR1 SGHAT, CDR2 FQDESV (reference sequence). The DNA of the CDR3 is TGTGCCAGCAGCCCAGAGCGTCGATCCTACAATGAGCAGTTCTTC. It translates to CASSPERRSYNEQFF.

The rearrangement links TRBV28 to TRBJ1-6; tentatively, D is TRBD1 (6 bases). V was cut by 7 bases and J by 4 bases, with 14 bases left in between. Germline V lookup: CDR1 MDHEN, CDR2 SYDVKM. CDR3 length equals 15 residues. The CDR3: CASIFRGKYNSPLHF. CDR3 nucleotide sequence: TGTGCCAGCATTTTTAGGGGGAAATATAATTCACCCCTCCACTTT.

The chain has TRBV5-8 and TRBJ2-1; weak D call: TRBD1 (5 bases). The germline V and J ends were trimmed by 4 bases and 1 base, with 15 bases remaining between them. This CDR3 spans 16 amino acids. Germline V gives CDR1 SGHTS, CDR2 YDEGEE. The CDR3 region is CASSTGPANSYNEQFF. The CDR3 DNA sequence: TGTGCCAGCAGCACAGGACCCGCCAATTCCTACAATGAGCAGTTCTTC.

The CDR3 sequence is CASRSGTSGGPGTDTQYF. The CDR3 DNA sequence: TGCGCCAGCAGGTCCGGGACTAGCGGGGGGCCTGGCACAGATACGCAGTATTTT. The rearrangement joins TRBV5-1 to TRBJ2-3; 15 nucleotides line up with TRBD2. Germline V gene lookup returns CDR1 SGHRS and CDR2 YFSETQ. The CDR3 is 18 amino acids. Trimming removed 5 bases from V and 1 base from J; junction bases left unmatched: 8.

The V call is TRBV11-3, the J call TRBJ2-1; the D is unclear. The CDR3 is 13 amino acids. The V gene lost 0 bases and the J gene lost 9 bases, with 9 bases spanning the gap. Per the germline V gene, CDR1 is SGHNT and CDR2 is YENEEA. The CDR3 sequence is CASSLEIWAEQFF. The CDR3 region has the DNA TGTGCCAGCAGCTTAGAAATCTGGGCTGAGCAGTTCTTC.

The chain has TRBV9 and TRBJ2-7; a possible D gene is TRBD1 (6 bases). CDR3 length equals 14 residues. V shed 4 bases and J shed 3 bases, with 14 bases lying between them. Germline lookup yields CDR1 SGDLS and CDR2 YYNGEE. For the CDR3, the DNA is TGTGCCAGCAGCAAGGGACATAAGAACTACGAGCAGTACTTC. Its translation is CASSKGHKNYEQYF. The whole variable domain, filled in from reference TRBV9 and TRBJ2-7, reads DSGVTQTPKHLITATGQRVTLRCSPRSGDLSVYWYQQSLDQGLQFLIQYYNGEERAKGNILERFSAQQFPDLHSELNLSSLELGDSALYFCASSKGHKNYEQYFGPGTRLTVT.

The chain uses TRBV25-1 and TRBJ2-1; 8 bases agree with TRBD2. Trimming cost V 5 bases and J 5 bases; bases outside gene matches: 11. CDR1 is MGHDK and CDR2 is SYGVNS in the germline V gene. The CDR3 covers 16 residues. Here the CDR3 reads CASSQRTSGDHNEQFF. In DNA, the CDR3 is TGTGCCAGCAGTCAAAGAACTAGCGGAGACCACAATGAGCAGTTCTTC.

The CDR3 DNA reads TGTGCCAGCAGCAAATCGATAGCGGGAAAATACTACGAGCAGTACTTC. This encodes CASSKSIAGKYYEQYF. The gene calls are TRBV7-8 and TRBJ2-7; 8 nucleotides agree with TRBD2. With 5 bases clipped from V and 3 bases from J, the junction kept 12 bases outside the gene matches. This CDR3 has 16 amino acids. Germline CDR1 reads SGHVS; CDR2 reads FQNEAQ.

The chain is built from TRBV7-2 and TRBJ2-7; possibly TRBD2 for D (5 bases). In germline, CDR1 is SGHTA, CDR2 FQGNSA. Trimming removed 1 base at V and 2 bases at J, with 12 bases between. This CDR3 contains 15 residues. The CDR3 DNA reads TGTGCCAGCAGCTTAGTAGGAGGCCAAGCCTACGAGCAGTACTTC. This codes for CASSLVGGQAYEQYF.

The chain combines TRBV7-8 with TRBJ1-5, with D uncertain. The V end was cut by 5 bases, the J end by 0 bases, with 8 bases between. Germline V CDR1 and CDR2: SGHVS, FQNEAQ. CDR3 length equals 14 residues. Here the CDR3 reads CASSPSNSNQPQHF. DNA for the CDR3: TGTGCCAGCAGCCCGAGCAATAGCAATCAGCCCCAGCATTTT.

The chain recombines TRBV12-3 or TRBV12-4 with TRBJ1-2; 7 bases fit TRBD1. The ends lost 8 bases at V and 4 bases at J; junction bases unmatched: 7. The CDR3 sequence is 13 residues long. This CDR3 is CASLGRGAYGYTF. CDR3 bases: TGTGCCAGCTTAGGCAGGGGGGCCTATGGCTACACCTTC.

This sequence joins TRBV27 and TRBJ2-3; 7 bases align to TRBD2. This CDR3 spans 14 amino acids. The V gene's germline CDR1 is MNHEY and CDR2 SMNVEV (reference sequence). Trimming took 2 bases from V and 3 from J; bases not matched to a gene: 2. CDR3 coding DNA: TGTGCCAGCAGTTTACGGGAGGCTACAGATACGCAGTATTTT. Protein: CASSLREATDTQYF.

The chain uses TRBV6-1 and TRBJ1-2; TRBD1 matches at 9 bases. Unmatched junction bases numbered 2, after V lost 6 bases and J lost 3 bases. This CDR3 has 13 amino acids. Germline assignment: CDR1 MNHNS and CDR2 SASEGT. In DNA, the CDR3 is TGTGCCAGCAGCCGACAGGGGGACTATGGCTACACCTTC. Protein sequence: CASSRQGDYGYTF.

The J gene is TRBJ1-2, the V gene TRBV9, with D perhaps TRBD1 (6 bases). This CDR3 is 15 amino acids long. Germline V gene data show CDR1 as SGDLS and CDR2 as YYNGEE. Deletions cut 0 bases from V and 3 bases from J, with 12 bases between. The CDR3 protein is CASSVEQGPYYGYTF. CDR3 DNA sequence: TGTGCCAGCAGCGTAGAACAGGGTCCGTACTATGGCTACACCTTC. Full variable domain (outside the CDR3, taken from reference TRBV9 and TRBJ1-2): DSGVTQTPKHLITATGQRVTLRCSPRSGDLSVYWYQQSLDQGLQFLIQYYNGEERAKGNILERFSAQQFPDLHSELNLSSLELGDSALYFCASSVEQGPYYGYTFGSGTRLTVV.

The rearrangement joins TRBV7-3 to TRBJ2-1; 9 bases agree with TRBD1. Germline V gene lookup returns CDR1 SGHTA and CDR2 FQGTGA. The CDR3 is 16 residues long. The trim removed 3 bases at V and 3 bases at J, leaving 6 bases unmatched. This CDR3 is CASSLTGTGNYNEQFF. CDR3 sequence (DNA): TGTGCCAGCAGCTTGACCGGGACAGGGAACTACAATGAGCAGTTCTTC.

V usage is TRBV18 and J usage is TRBJ1-1; D remains ambiguous. Germline V CDR1 and CDR2: KGHSH, LQKENI. Trimming left V 4 bases short and J 5 bases short, with 14 bases between. CDR3 size: 14 residues. The CDR3 DNA is TGTGCCAGCTCACGGCAGGCTGGGCAGACTGAAGCTTTCTTT. As protein: CASSRQAGQTEAFF.

As regards this clone: Other nucleotide sequences from this sample produce the same CDR3. V is TRBV19 and J is TRBJ1-1, with D hard to call. This CDR3 has 13 amino acids. The ends were cut back, 4 bases at V and 1 base at J, with 7 bases in the middle. CDR1 is LNHDA, CDR2 SQIVND, per germline (reference sequence). This chain's CDR3 is CASSTTGNTEAFF. CDR3 coding DNA: TGTGCCAGTAGTACAACCGGGAACACTGAAGCTTTCTTT.

Details on this clone: Sequence at one end of the junction differs from germline and may be a read error. The genes are TRBV3-1 (or the pseudogene TRBV3-2) and TRBJ2-1, with TRBD2 matching 16 bases. The CDR3 has 18 amino acids. From germline, CDR1 is LGHDT and CDR2 YNNKEL (reference sequence). CDR3 DNA: TGTGCCAGCAGAGAAACCGGGACTAGCGGGGGGGCCTATAATGAGCAGTTCTTC. The encoded protein is CASRETGTSGGAYNEQFF.

This clone was detected a few times. The rearrangement uses TRBV19 and TRBJ2-7; D is ambiguous. In germline, CDR1 is LNHDA, CDR2 SQIVND (reference sequence). Trimming removed 9 bases from V and 4 bases from J, with 19 bases in between. The length of the CDR3 is 14 residues. The CDR3 sequence is CASPAVRKDYEQYF. The CDR3 nucleotides read TGTGCCAGCCCGGCGGTTCGAAAGGATTACGAGCAGTACTTC.